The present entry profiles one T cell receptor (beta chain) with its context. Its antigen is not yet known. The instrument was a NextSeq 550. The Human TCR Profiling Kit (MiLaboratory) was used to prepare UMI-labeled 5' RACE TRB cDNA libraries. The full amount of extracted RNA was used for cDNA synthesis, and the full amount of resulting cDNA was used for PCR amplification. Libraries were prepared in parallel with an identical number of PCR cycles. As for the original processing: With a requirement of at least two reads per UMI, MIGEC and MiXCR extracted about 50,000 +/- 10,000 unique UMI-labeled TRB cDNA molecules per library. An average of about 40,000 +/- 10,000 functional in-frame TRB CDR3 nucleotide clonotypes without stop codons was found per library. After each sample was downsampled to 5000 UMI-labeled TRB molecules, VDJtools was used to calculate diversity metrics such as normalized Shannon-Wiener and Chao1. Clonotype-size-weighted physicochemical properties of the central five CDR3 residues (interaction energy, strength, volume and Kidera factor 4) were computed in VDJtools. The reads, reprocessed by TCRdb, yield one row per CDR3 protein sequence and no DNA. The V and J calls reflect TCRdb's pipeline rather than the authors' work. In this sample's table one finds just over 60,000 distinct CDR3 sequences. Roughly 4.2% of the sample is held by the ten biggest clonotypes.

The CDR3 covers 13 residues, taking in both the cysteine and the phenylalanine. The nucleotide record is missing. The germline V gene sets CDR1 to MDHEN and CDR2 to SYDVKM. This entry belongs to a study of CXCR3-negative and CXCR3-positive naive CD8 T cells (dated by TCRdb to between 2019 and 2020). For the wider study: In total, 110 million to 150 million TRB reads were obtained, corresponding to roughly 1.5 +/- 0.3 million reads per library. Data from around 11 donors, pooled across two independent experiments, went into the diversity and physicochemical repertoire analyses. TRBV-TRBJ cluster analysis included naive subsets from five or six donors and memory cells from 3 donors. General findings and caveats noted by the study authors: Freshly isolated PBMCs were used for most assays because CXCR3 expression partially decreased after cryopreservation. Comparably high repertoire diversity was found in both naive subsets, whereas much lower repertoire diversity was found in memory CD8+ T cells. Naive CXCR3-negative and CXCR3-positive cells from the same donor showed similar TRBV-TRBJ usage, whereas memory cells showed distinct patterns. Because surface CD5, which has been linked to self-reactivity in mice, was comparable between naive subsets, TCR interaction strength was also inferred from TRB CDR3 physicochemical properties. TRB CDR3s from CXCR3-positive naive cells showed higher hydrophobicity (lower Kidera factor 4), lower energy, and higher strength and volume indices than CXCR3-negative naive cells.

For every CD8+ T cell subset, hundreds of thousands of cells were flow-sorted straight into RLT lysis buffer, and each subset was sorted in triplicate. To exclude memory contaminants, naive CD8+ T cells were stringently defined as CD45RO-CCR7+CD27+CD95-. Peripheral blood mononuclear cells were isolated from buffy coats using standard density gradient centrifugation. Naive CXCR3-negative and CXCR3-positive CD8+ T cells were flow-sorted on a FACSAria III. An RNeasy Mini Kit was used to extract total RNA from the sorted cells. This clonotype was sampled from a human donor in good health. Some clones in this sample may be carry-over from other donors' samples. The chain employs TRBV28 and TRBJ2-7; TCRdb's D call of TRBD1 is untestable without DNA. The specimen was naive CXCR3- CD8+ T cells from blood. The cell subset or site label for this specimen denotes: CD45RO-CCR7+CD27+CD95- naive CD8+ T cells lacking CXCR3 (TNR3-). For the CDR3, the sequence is CASSLPGSAEQYF. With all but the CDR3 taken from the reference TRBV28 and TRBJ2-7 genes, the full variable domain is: DVKVTQSSRYLVKRTGEKVFLECVQDMDHENMFWYRQDPGLGLRLIYFSYDVKMKEKGDIPEGYSVSREKKERFSLILESASTNQTSMYLCASSLPGSAEQYFGPGTRLTVT.